A selection of T cell receptor beta chains follows, all from one sample in a study of T cell responses to AZD1222 COVID-19 vaccine. Repertoires were generated with immunoSEQ multiplex PCR, while TCRdb's copy carries only in-frame clones and drops some. The table has fewer than 200,000 clones, 88% seen once; the top ten hold around a tenth. The specimen was peripheral blood, collected 28 days after the second AZD1222 dose. These receptors came from an adult who received the AZD1222 COVID-19 vaccine. CDR3s leave out the opening cysteine and the closing phenylalanine or tryptophan.

V gene	CDR3 length	CDR3 protein
TRBV5-4	13	ASSRNVDRETKAF
TRBV27	11	ASQLSGNTEAF
TRBV27	13	ASSLRGPYNSPLH
TRBV6-5	13	ASISTLAITDTQY
TRBV30	19	AWSAHRVRGGGAKNQETQY
TRBV6-5	13	ASRQWQGYTGELF
TRBV12-3/TRBV12-4	10	ASSLVRVKAF
TRBV27	12	ASSYTGEGYGYT
TRBV28	14	ASSPGQGISGNTIY
TRBV11-2	14	ASSPWAAAGTGELF
TRBV21-1	18	ASSCRTSGGAKAPTDTQY
TRBV3-1/TRBV3-2	11	ASSQSGANVLT
TRBV11-2	9	ASSVSRGAF
TRBV5-8	12	ASSLGGTNEKLF
TRBV5-4	13	ASSSKTGVEYGYT
TRBV28	14	ASSQLTGGGTDTQY
TRBV30	10	AWSRDTGELF
TRBV19	12	ASRIQGASGELF
TRBV5-4	11	ASTSGGADTQY
TRBV7-9	12	ASSSDRIREKLF
TRBV7-9	9	ASSSGLGEF
TRBV18	17	ASSPLPGSLTAGGYGYT
TRBV6-2/TRBV6-3	11	ASSYEAINEQF
TRBV9	14	ASSVDGAGSTDTQY
TRBV4-1	16	ASSQDLVGDRGRIGYT
TRBV6-5	11	ASTREVNTEAF
TRBV5-1	13	ASSLMSGTGNTIY
TRBV6-2/TRBV6-3	15	ASSYSAGGMSNQPQH
TRBV19	12	ASSIMTGNEKLF
TRBV19	14	ASSIDWRGGLNEQF
TRBV11-2	12	ASSLPEGFDEQF
TRBV5-4	12	ASSFSGQIREQY
TRBV5-5	11	ASSLVGRFEQY
TRBV2	11	ASRGTSAGELF
TRBV7-8	12	ASSPDRVNQPQH
TRBV14	14	ASSQDEGRARDTQY
TRBV15	13	ATSSRSRGRTEAF
TRBV7-3	12	ASSLTHGGETQY
TRBV7-9	10	ASSIVGYEQY
TRBV7-2	13	ASSIRTVNTGELF
TRBV7-2	14	ASRSASSGGLHEQY
TRBV19	13	ASSQGQGRPGELF
TRBV6-5	12	ASRGQGATDTQY
TRBV7-3	16	ASSLTTGFWGSYNEQF
TRBV21-1	14	ASPKKGGYSNQPQH
TRBV11-3	11	ASSKTGPDTQY
TRBV5-1	12	ASSLLGAAGELF
TRBV18	12	ASSPNSGQGGYT
TRBV18	12	ASSPGTGTNEQF
TRBV7-9	13	ASSLQGTKGDEQF
TRBV7-9	13	ASSPPSVGGDTQY
TRBV2	12	AIQSVSGGYEQY
TRBV29-1	12	SVDRGTKNTEAF